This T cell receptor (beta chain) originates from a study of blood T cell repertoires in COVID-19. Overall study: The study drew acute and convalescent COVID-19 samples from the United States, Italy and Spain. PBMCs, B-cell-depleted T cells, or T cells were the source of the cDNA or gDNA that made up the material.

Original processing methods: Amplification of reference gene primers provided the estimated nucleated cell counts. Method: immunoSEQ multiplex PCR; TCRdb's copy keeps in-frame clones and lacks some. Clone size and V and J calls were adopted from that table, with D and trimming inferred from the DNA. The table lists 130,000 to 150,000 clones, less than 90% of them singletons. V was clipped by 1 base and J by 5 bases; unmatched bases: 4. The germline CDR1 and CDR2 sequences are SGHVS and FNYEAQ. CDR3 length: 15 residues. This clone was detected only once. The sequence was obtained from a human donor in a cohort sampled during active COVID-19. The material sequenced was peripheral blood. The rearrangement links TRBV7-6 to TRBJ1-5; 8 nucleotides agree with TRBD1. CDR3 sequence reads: CASSLGGTGDQPQHF. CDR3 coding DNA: TGTGCCAGCAGCTTAGGAGGGACAGGAGATCAGCCCCAGCATTTT.